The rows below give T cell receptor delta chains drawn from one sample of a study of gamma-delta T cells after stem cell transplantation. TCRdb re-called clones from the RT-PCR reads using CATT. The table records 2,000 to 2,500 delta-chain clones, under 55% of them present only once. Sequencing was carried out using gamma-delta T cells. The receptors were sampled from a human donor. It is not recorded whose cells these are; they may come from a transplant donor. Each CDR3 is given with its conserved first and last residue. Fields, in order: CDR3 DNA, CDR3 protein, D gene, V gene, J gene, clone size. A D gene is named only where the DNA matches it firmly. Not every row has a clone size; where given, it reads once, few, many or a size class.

CDR3 DNA: TGTGCTCTTGGGGGAGCGTCCTATCCGCTGGTGGTGTGGGTGCCCGATAAACTCATCTTT
CDR3 protein: CALGGASYPLVVWVPDKLIF
D gene: -
V gene: TRDV1
J gene: TRDJ1
clone size: few

CDR3 DNA: TGTGCCTGTGGCACGGTGAGCGGGGGACCCCCAATTAAACTCATCTTT
CDR3 protein: CACGTVSGGPPIKLIF
D gene: -
V gene: TRDV2
J gene: TRDJ1
clone size: few

CDR3 DNA: TGTGCCTGTGACACCGTGGGGGATACGCTAGGGGAGGGTAAACTCATCTTT
CDR3 protein: CACDTVGDTLGEGKLIF
D gene: TRDD3
V gene: TRDV2
J gene: TRDJ1
clone size: -

CDR3 DNA: TGTGCCTGTGACACTGTAGCACTGGGGGTTATATCCACCGATAAACTCATCTTT
CDR3 protein: CACDTVALGVISTDKLIF
D gene: TRDD3
V gene: TRDV2
J gene: TRDJ1
clone size: large

CDR3 DNA: TGTGCCTGTGACATACTGGGGGATACCTCTAGGTCCGATAAACTCATCTTT
CDR3 protein: CACDILGDTSRSDKLIF
D gene: TRDD3
V gene: TRDV2
J gene: TRDJ1
clone size: -

CDR3 DNA: TGTGCCTGTGACGCTTTACTGGGGGATACGGCGTACACCGATAAACTCATCTTT
CDR3 protein: CACDALLGDTAYTDKLIF
D gene: TRDD3
V gene: TRDV2
J gene: TRDJ1
clone size: once

CDR3 DNA: TGTGCCTGTGGCACCCTGGGGGCCCACGATAAACTCATCTTT
CDR3 protein: CACGTLGAHDKLIF
D gene: TRDD3
V gene: TRDV2
J gene: TRDJ1
clone size: -

CDR3 DNA: TGTGCCTGTGACAAATTCCCCGGTTCGACCGATAAACTCATCTTT
CDR3 protein: CACDKFPGSTDKLIF
D gene: -
V gene: TRDV2
J gene: TRDJ1
clone size: -

CDR3 DNA: TGTGCCTGTGACACTCTACGGGGACTGGGGGCGACTCGGGTGTACACCGATAAACTCATCTTT
CDR3 protein: CACDTLRGLGATRVYTDKLIF
D gene: TRDD3
V gene: TRDV2
J gene: TRDJ1
clone size: few

CDR3 DNA: TGTGCCTGTGACACCCTTGGGACCAAAAACACCGATAAACTCATCTTT
CDR3 protein: CACDTLGTKNTDKLIF
D gene: -
V gene: TRDV2
J gene: TRDJ1
clone size: large

CDR3 DNA: TGTGCCTGTGACACCTTACCTACCTCCGATAAACTCATCTTT
CDR3 protein: CACDTLPTSDKLIF
D gene: -
V gene: TRDV2
J gene: TRDJ1
clone size: large

CDR3 DNA: TGTGCCTGTGACACTACGGAACTGGGGGACCAATCGTTCGGCTCCTGGGACACCCGACAGATGTTTTTC
CDR3 protein: CACDTTELGDQSFGSWDTRQMFF
D gene: TRDD3
V gene: TRDV2
J gene: TRDJ3
clone size: -

CDR3 DNA: TGTGCCTGTGACACCGTTGGGGGTCGATACACCGATAAACTCATCTTT
CDR3 protein: CACDTVGGRYTDKLIF
D gene: -
V gene: TRDV2
J gene: TRDJ1
clone size: -

CDR3 DNA: TGTGCCTGTGACACGCTTATCCCGATGGAGTGGGGGATTCGCACCGATACACTCATCTTT
CDR3 protein: CACDTLIPMEWGIRTDTLIF
D gene: TRDD3
V gene: TRDV2
J gene: TRDJ1
clone size: -

CDR3 DNA: TGTGCCTGTGACACCGTGAGGGATATAAGAGCCACCGATAAACTCATCTTT
CDR3 protein: CACDTVRDIRATDKLIF
D gene: -
V gene: TRDV2
J gene: TRDJ1
clone size: -

CDR3 DNA: TGTGCCTGTGACACCATTGGAGCCGTCTTGGGGGATCCCCCGGCTATACTCATCTTT
CDR3 protein: CACDTIGAVLGDPPAILIF
D gene: TRDD3
V gene: TRDV2
J gene: TRDJ1
clone size: -

CDR3 DNA: TGTGCCTGTGACACGGTAGGGGATAACATCTCCTGGGACACCCGACAGATGTTTTTC
CDR3 protein: CACDTVGDNISWDTRQMFF
D gene: TRDD3
V gene: TRDV2
J gene: TRDJ3
clone size: -

CDR3 DNA: TGTGCCTGTGACACCGCGTCCAGGAGTAGCTCCTGGGACACCCGACAGATGTTTTTC
CDR3 protein: CACDTASRSSSWDTRQMFF
D gene: -
V gene: TRDV2
J gene: TRDJ3
clone size: -

CDR3 DNA: TGTGCCTGTGACACCCTCTTGGCTGGGCAACAACTTGACACCGATAACCTCATCTTT
CDR3 protein: CACDTLLAGQQLDTDNLIF
D gene: -
V gene: TRDV2
J gene: TRDJ1
clone size: -

CDR3 DNA: TGTGCCTGTGACAGCGTGGGGGAACCTTACACCGATAAACTCATCTTT
CDR3 protein: CACDSVGEPYTDKLIF
D gene: TRDD3
V gene: TRDV2
J gene: TRDJ1
clone size: -

CDR3 DNA: TGTGCTTGTGACTCGGTCTTAACGGGCGATAAACTCATCTTT
CDR3 protein: CACDSVLTGDKLIF
D gene: -
V gene: TRDV2
J gene: TRDJ1
clone size: -

CDR3 DNA: TGTGCCTGTGAAACGGTACCGTCAGGGACCCAATACACCGATAAACTCATCTTT
CDR3 protein: CACETVPSGTQYTDKLIF
D gene: -
V gene: TRDV2
J gene: TRDJ1
clone size: large

CDR3 DNA: TGTGCCTGTGACACCCTGGGTACTGGGGGATACACCTACTCCTGGGACACCCGACAGATGTTTTTC
CDR3 protein: CACDTLGTGGYTYSWDTRQMFF
D gene: TRDD3
V gene: TRDV2
J gene: TRDJ3
clone size: -

CDR3 DNA: TGTGCCTGTGACACCTTATTCCCCACTACTGGGGGATATCGGGTCACCGATAAACTCATCTTT
CDR3 protein: CACDTLFPTTGGYRVTDKLIF
D gene: TRDD3
V gene: TRDV2
J gene: TRDJ1
clone size: -

CDR3 DNA: TGTGCCTGTGACTGGGTGAGGGGCCCTGGAAAAGGCACCGATAAACTCATCTTT
CDR3 protein: CACDWVRGPGKGTDKLIF
D gene: -
V gene: TRDV2
J gene: TRDJ1
clone size: -

CDR3 DNA: TGTGCCTGTGACACAGTGAATTCCTACCGCCCGGGGGATTTGGTCCGGTACACCGATAAACTCATCTTT
CDR3 protein: CACDTVNSYRPGDLVRYTDKLIF
D gene: -
V gene: TRDV2
J gene: TRDJ1
clone size: medium-sized

CDR3 DNA: TGTGCCTGTGACACCGTTTTCCCATCGTACTCTGACTCTAACACCGATAAACTCATCTTT
CDR3 protein: CACDTVFPSYSDSNTDKLIF
D gene: -
V gene: TRDV2
J gene: TRDJ1
clone size: -

CDR3 DNA: TGTGCCTGTGACAAACTGGGGGGGCCGGGGTCCGATAAACTCATCTTT
CDR3 protein: CACDKLGGPGSDKLIF
D gene: TRDD3
V gene: TRDV2
J gene: TRDJ1
clone size: -

CDR3 DNA: TGTGCCTGTGACCGACTGGGGGATACACTCTCCTGGGACACCCGACAGATGTTTTTC
CDR3 protein: CACDRLGDTLSWDTRQMFF
D gene: TRDD3
V gene: TRDV2
J gene: TRDJ3
clone size: few

CDR3 DNA: TGTGCCTGTGACCTAGTTACTGGGGGCCGCCTGCGCCCCCTGATCTTT
CDR3 protein: CACDLVTGGRLRPLIF
D gene: TRDD3
V gene: TRDV2
J gene: TRDJ4
clone size: -

CDR3 DNA: TGTGCCTGTGTCCTGCTGGGGGCCCTCGATAAACTCATCTTT
CDR3 protein: CACVLLGALDKLIF
D gene: TRDD3
V gene: TRDV2
J gene: TRDJ1
clone size: few

CDR3 DNA: TGTGCCTGTGACACCGGTTGGGGGATTACTCCGACCGCTAATTCCTGGGCCACCCGACAGATGTTTTTC
CDR3 protein: CACDTGWGITPTANSWATRQMFF
D gene: TRDD3
V gene: TRDV2
J gene: TRDJ3
clone size: -

CDR3 DNA: TGTGCCTGTGACACCTTACTGACTACTGTGGATACAGACACCGATAAACTCATCTTT
CDR3 protein: CACDTLLTTVDTDTDKLIF
D gene: -
V gene: TRDV2
J gene: TRDJ1
clone size: -

CDR3 DNA: TGTGCCTGTGACACCCTGGGGGATACGCGGGACACCGATAAACCCATCTTT
CDR3 protein: CACDTLGDTRDTDKPIF
D gene: TRDD3
V gene: TRDV2
J gene: TRDJ1
clone size: few

CDR3 DNA: TGTGCCTGTGACCCTCTGGGGGAGATGAGGGACTTTTCCACCGATAAACTCATCTTT
CDR3 protein: CACDPLGEMRDFSTDKLIF
D gene: TRDD3
V gene: TRDV2
J gene: TRDJ1
clone size: medium-sized

CDR3 DNA: TGTGCCTGTGACACCGTGGCTGGGGGATACTGGGACACCGATAAACTCATCTTT
CDR3 protein: CACDTVAGGYWDTDKLIF
D gene: TRDD3
V gene: TRDV2
J gene: TRDJ1
clone size: few

CDR3 DNA: TGTGCCTGTGACACCCTCGAGCCCTACACCGATAAACTCATCTTT
CDR3 protein: CACDTLEPYTDKLIF
D gene: -
V gene: TRDV2
J gene: TRDJ1
clone size: -

CDR3 DNA: TGTGCTCTTGGGGGCCTACTGGGGGACTACACCGATAAACTCATCTTT
CDR3 protein: CALGGLLGDYTDKLIF
D gene: TRDD3
V gene: TRDV1
J gene: TRDJ1
clone size: -

CDR3 DNA: TGTGCCTGTGACAGCGTACTGGGGGATACTCCCAGCTCCTGGGACACCCGACAGATGTTTTTC
CDR3 protein: CACDSVLGDTPSSWDTRQMFF
D gene: TRDD3
V gene: TRDV2
J gene: TRDJ3
clone size: -

CDR3 DNA: TGTGCCTGTGACGCACTGGGGGATACAACTAGGGGCACCGATAAACTCATCTTT
CDR3 protein: CACDALGDTTRGTDKLIF
D gene: TRDD3
V gene: TRDV2
J gene: TRDJ1
clone size: few

CDR3 DNA: TGTGCCTGTGACACTATGGTGGGGGATACCGATAAACTCATCTTT
CDR3 protein: CACDTMVGDTDKLIF
D gene: TRDD3
V gene: TRDV2
J gene: TRDJ1
clone size: -

CDR3 DNA: TGTGCCTGTGACCTTCTGCTGGGGGATAACTCCTGGGACACCCGACAGATGTTTTTC
CDR3 protein: CACDLLLGDNSWDTRQMFF
D gene: TRDD3
V gene: TRDV2
J gene: TRDJ3
clone size: few

CDR3 DNA: TGTGCCTGTGACACCCTGATCGGTACTGGGGGAGGCTGGGACACCCGACAGATGTTTTTC
CDR3 protein: CACDTLIGTGGGWDTRQMFF
D gene: TRDD3
V gene: TRDV2
J gene: TRDJ3
clone size: -

CDR3 DNA: TGTGCCTGTGACACCGCCGGGGGGCCGACCTGGGACACCCGACAGATGTTTTTC
CDR3 protein: CACDTAGGPTWDTRQMFF
D gene: -
V gene: TRDV2
J gene: TRDJ3
clone size: few

CDR3 DNA: TGTGCCTGTGACGGGGTCGGGATACGCGGGGCCCTCGATAAACTCATCTTT
CDR3 protein: CACDGVGIRGALDKLIF
D gene: TRDD3
V gene: TRDV2
J gene: TRDJ1
clone size: large

CDR3 DNA: TGTGCCTGTGACACCGTTGGGGCTACGGCCGATAACCTCATCTTT
CDR3 protein: CACDTVGATADNLIF
D gene: -
V gene: TRDV2
J gene: TRDJ1
clone size: -

CDR3 DNA: TGTGCCTGTGACAGGATACTGGATAGCTCCTGGGACACCCGACAGATGTTTTTC
CDR3 protein: CACDRILDSSWDTRQMFF
D gene: -
V gene: TRDV2
J gene: TRDJ3
clone size: few

CDR3 DNA: TGTGCCTGTGACCTACTGGGGGGCGAGTACACCGATAAACTCATCTTT
CDR3 protein: CACDLLGGEYTDKLIF
D gene: TRDD3
V gene: TRDV2
J gene: TRDJ1
clone size: few

CDR3 DNA: TGTGCCTGTGAAGGCCTGGTGGGGGATACCACCGATAAACTCATCTTT
CDR3 protein: CACEGLVGDTTDKLIF
D gene: TRDD3
V gene: TRDV2
J gene: TRDJ1
clone size: few